A selection of T cell receptor beta chains follows, all from one sample in a study of T-cell memory formation after mild COVID-19. TCRdb reprocessed the 5' RACE reads with MiXCR, giving one entry per CDR3 protein. The sample lists hundreds of thousands of distinct CDR3 sequences; approximately 8% were seen once. What was sequenced was PBMCs or a T cell subset sorted from them (not recorded which). The receptors come from a young man who had mild COVID-19 (a few samples of this study predate the infection). Cell type and time point are not known. CDR3s include the opening cysteine and the closing phenylalanine or tryptophan. Each record gives: clone size, J gene, D gene, V gene, CDR3 protein, CDR3 DNA. A D gene is named only where the DNA matches it firmly. The size entry is marked missing in some rows and otherwise reads once, few, many or a size class.

>many|TRBJ2-3|NA|TRBV7-2
CASSLARSGDTQYF
TGTGCCAGCAGCTTAGCGCGGTCCGGAGATACGCAGTATTTT
>NA|TRBJ2-4|NA|TRBV20-1
CSATRQQVAKNIQYF
TGCAGTGCTACAAGACAGCAGGTAGCCAAAAACATTCAGTACTTC
>few|TRBJ1-6|NA|TRBV6-2/TRBV6-3
CASSYKRGSPLHF
TGTGCCAGCAGTTACAAGCGGGGGTCACCCCTCCACTTT
>NA|TRBJ2-5|NA|TRBV7-2
CASSQAGSQETQYF
TGTGCCAGCAGTCAAGCCGGGAGCCAAGAGACCCAGTACTTC
>few|TRBJ1-5|TRBD1|TRBV6-2/TRBV6-3
CASSYSRRDRGNKPQHF
TGTGCCAGCAGTTACTCGAGAAGGGACAGGGGGAATAAGCCCCAGCATTTT
>many|TRBJ2-1|NA|TRBV12-3/TRBV12-4
CASSVTGNEQFF
TGTGCCAGCAGTGTGACAGGAAATGAGCAGTTCTTC
>few|TRBJ2-7|NA|TRBV2
CASTRDFAYEQYF
TGTGCCAGCACCCGGGACTTCGCCTACGAGCAGTACTTC
>few|TRBJ1-5|NA|TRBV7-8
CASSRRDGNNQPQHF
TGTGCCAGCAGCCGCAGGGATGGGAACAATCAGCCCCAGCATTTT
>few|TRBJ2-3|TRBD2|TRBV7-2
CASTPRLADTQYF
TGTGCCAGCACCCCTAGACTAGCGGATACGCAGTATTTT
>many|TRBJ2-3|TRBD1|TRBV20-1
CSADRVASTDTQYF
TGCAGTGCTGACAGGGTTGCAAGCACAGATACGCAGTATTTT
>many|TRBJ2-6|NA|TRBV12-3/TRBV12-4
CASSPPGGANVLTF
TGTGCCAGCAGCCCCCCTGGAGGGGCCAACGTCCTGACTTTC
>many|TRBJ2-3|NA|TRBV5-1
CASSLAGLDTQYF
TGCGCCAGCAGCTTGGCAGGGTTGGATACGCAGTATTTT
>few|TRBJ2-5|NA|TRBV6-2/TRBV6-3
CASDGRGHGETQYF
TGTGCCAGCGATGGCAGGGGCCACGGGGAGACCCAGTACTTC
>NA|TRBJ2-1|TRBD2|TRBV9
CASSGGTSGTYNEQFF
TGTGCCAGCAGCGGGGGGACTAGCGGGACCTACAATGAGCAGTTCTTC
>few|TRBJ2-3|NA|TRBV7-8
CASSIATVDTQYF
TGTGCCAGCAGCATCGCGACTGTAGATACGCAGTATTTT
>many|TRBJ1-2|NA|TRBV12-3/TRBV12-4
CASSLALLQLYGGYTF
TGTGCCAGCAGTTTAGCTTTATTACAACTATATGGAGGCTACACCTTC
>NA|TRBJ2-1|NA|TRBV7-9
CAAGRLDNEQFF
TGTGCCGCGGGACGGCTAGACAATGAGCAGTTCTTC